Shown below are 28 T cell receptor beta chains from a single sample sequenced in a study of T-cell memory formation after mild COVID-19. TCRdb itself ran the 5' RACE reads through MiXCR, one entry per CDR3 protein. The sample shows just under 550,000 distinct CDR3 sequences, approximately 20% of them seen only once. Sequenced sample: PBMCs or a T cell subset sorted from them (not recorded which). The origin of the receptors is an adult woman who had mild COVID-19 (a few samples of this study predate the infection). Cell type and time point are not known.

The chain couples TRBV5-1 to TRBJ2-3; D gene uncertain. V was clipped by 1 base and J by 1 base, with 7 bases between them. CDR1 and CDR2 from the germline V gene are SGHRS and YFSETQ. The CDR3 length is 14 residues. CDR3 bases: TGCGCCAGCAGCTTGTATTGGGGCACAGATACGCAGTATTTT. Translated: CASSLYWGTDTQYF.

V is TRBV21-1 and J is TRBJ2-5. TRBV21-1 is labeled a pseudogene. The CDR3 loop spans 16 amino acids. CDR3 in amino acids: CASSKAGYHGQETQYF. The DNA for the CDR3 is TGTGCCAGCAGCAAAGCGGGCTACCATGGGCAAGAGACCCAGTACTTC.

This clonotype was recorded at least ten times. The rearrangement joins TRBV7-9 to TRBJ2-7; tentatively, D is TRBD2 (5 bases). Per the germline V gene, CDR1 is SEHNR and CDR2 is FQNEAQ (reference sequence). With 5 bases removed from V and 3 bases from J, the gap between germline ends came to 8 bases. This CDR3 region has 12 residues. DNA of the CDR3: TGTGCCAGCAGCACTGGACTCTACGAGCAGTACTTC. Translating gives CASSTGLYEQYF.

The chain links TRBV10-3 to TRBJ1-1; D is uncertain. CDR3 length equals 14 residues. Germline V lookup: CDR1 ENHRY, CDR2 SYGVKD. Trimming pared 3 bases from V and 1 base from J, leaving 9 bases between. The DNA for the CDR3 is TGTGCCATCAGTGATGACATCCCGAACACTGAAGCTTTCTTT. Protein sequence: CAISDDIPNTEAFF.

The genes are TRBV7-8 and TRBJ2-6; tentative D call: TRBD1 (7 bases). Trimming left V 0 bases short and J 2 bases short, with 20 bases between. CDR3 length equals 20 residues. Per the germline V gene, CDR1 is SGHVS and CDR2 is FQNEAQ. The CDR3 sequence: CASSLATPTGRTAGANVLTF. Here the CDR3 DNA reads TGTGCCAGCAGCTTAGCCACTCCGACAGGGAGGACTGCTGGGGCCAACGTCCTGACTTTC.

This clonotype has only a few counts. V is TRBV12-3 or TRBV12-4 and J is TRBJ2-3, with D possibly TRBD2 on 5 matching bases. V was cut by 6 bases and J by 1 base, with 11 bases left in between. The CDR3 covers 14 residues. The CDR3 bases are TGTGCCAGCAGCGAGCGGAGCCGCACAGATACGCAGTATTTT. It is translated as CASSERSRTDTQYF.

The chain employs TRBV2 and TRBJ2-2, with a possible D match to TRBD2 (5 bases). The germline V gene has CDR1 SNHLY and CDR2 FYNNEI. The germline V and J ends were trimmed by 6 bases and 4 bases, with 9 bases remaining between them. This CDR3 has 13 residues. The CDR3 reads CASRKGSTGELFF. CDR3 nucleotides: TGTGCCAGCAGGAAAGGGAGCACCGGGGAGCTGTTTTTT.

J is TRBJ2-7 and V is TRBV20-1; TRBD2 might be the D (6 bases). From germline, CDR1 is DFQATT and CDR2 SNEGSKA (reference sequence). Trimming stripped 0 bases from V and 7 bases from J, with 16 bases between. The CDR3 runs to 14 residues. CDR3 sequence reads: CSARDPRGTGEQYF. As DNA, the CDR3 is TGCAGTGCTAGAGATCCCCGGGGGACGGGGGAGCAGTACTTC.

The chain employs TRBV7-3 and TRBJ2-3; 8 nucleotides line up with TRBD1. The germline gives CDR1 SGHTA, CDR2 FQGTGA. Trimming at V came to 2 bases and at J to 4 bases, leaving 11 bases not matched to a gene. The CDR3 is 17 residues long. CDR3 sequence reads: CASSLLQGDLHADTQYF. The CDR3 DNA is TGTGCCAGCAGCTTATTACAGGGGGATCTTCACGCAGATACGCAGTATTTT.

The chain combines TRBV15 with TRBJ2-2; either TRBD1 or TRBD2 may supply D (5 bases each). Germline V lookup: CDR1 LNHNV, CDR2 YYDKDF (reference sequence). V lost 1 base, J lost 0 bases, and 6 bases lay in between. The CDR3 spans 15 residues. For the CDR3, the DNA is TGTGCCACCAGCAGAGGAGGGGCGAACACCGGGGAGCTGTTTTTT. Encoded protein: CATSRGGANTGELFF.

This clonotype came up a few times. The junction departs from germline at one end; a sequencing error may be responsible. The chain is built from TRBV20-1 and TRBJ2-7; D ambiguous. Germline assignment: CDR1 DFQATT and CDR2 SNEGSKA (reference sequence). The CDR3 has 12 amino acids. The CDR3 is CSARAATDEQYF. The CDR3 nucleotides are TGCAGTGCGAGAGCAGCGACCGACGAGCAGTACTTC.

This clonotype was recorded a few times. This chain connects TRBV11-2 to TRBJ2-1; D perhaps matches TRBD2 (5 bases). Germline lookup yields CDR1 SGHAT and CDR2 FQNNGV. CDR3 size: 14 residues. The V end was cut by 2 bases, the J end by 2 bases, with 7 bases between. The CDR3 DNA follows: TGTGCCAGCAGCTTACCCGGGACCTACAATGAGCAGTTCTTC. It specifies CASSLPGTYNEQFF.

The sample holds a few counts of this clonotype. The rearrangement joins TRBV6-2 or TRBV6-3 to TRBJ2-1, with D possibly matching TRBD2 (6 bases). CDR1 is MNHEY, CDR2 SVGEGT, per germline. The CDR3 has 15 residues. V dropped 5 bases and J dropped 7 bases, with 18 bases sitting between them. The CDR3 is CASSPRESFGNEQFF. CDR3 in DNA: TGTGCCAGCAGTCCCCGGGAGTCGTTCGGGAATGAGCAGTTCTTC.

The V gene is TRBV14, the J gene TRBJ2-1, with 9 bases aligning to TRBD1. V lost 4 bases to trimming and J lost 9 bases; unmatched junction nucleotides: 10. CDR1 SGHDN and CDR2 FVKESK come from the germline V gene. The CDR3 extends over 15 amino acids. Here the CDR3 DNA reads TGTGCCAGCAGCCTGGGACAGGGAATAATATTTGAGCAGTTCTTC. The encoded protein is CASSLGQGIIFEQFF.

The sample holds a few counts of this clonotype. V gene TRBV5-1 combines with J gene TRBJ2-3; D gene unclear. Germline V lookup: CDR1 SGHRS, CDR2 YFSETQ. Trimming stripped 1 base from V and 2 bases from J, with 8 bases between. The CDR3 has 14 amino acids. In DNA, the CDR3 is TGCGCCAGCAGCTTGAATGACCCCACAGATACGCAGTATTTT. Translation gives CASSLNDPTDTQYF. Complete variable domain (other parts from reference TRBV5-1 and TRBJ2-3): KAGVTQTPRYLIKTRGQQVTLSCSPISGHRSVSWYQQTPGQGLQFLFEYFSETQRNKGNFPGRFSGRQFSNSRSEMNVSTLELGDSALYLCASSLNDPTDTQYFGPGTRLTVL.

The chain carries TRBV12-3 or TRBV12-4 and TRBJ1-1, with TRBD1 matching over 11 bases. The J segment lost 6 bases and the V segment lost 5 bases, leaving 2 bases of the junction unmatched. This CDR3 region has 13 residues. The CDR3 protein is CASSRTGGPEAFF. CDR3 coding DNA: TGTGCCAGCAGTCGGACAGGGGGCCCTGAAGCTTTCTTT.

The CDR3 region is CASSRDSGLDYEQYF. The CDR3 DNA sequence: TGTGCCAGCAGCCGAGACAGCGGGCTAGACTACGAGCAGTACTTC. This chain connects TRBV6-5 to TRBJ2-7, with D maybe TRBD2 (6 bases). CDR3 length equals 15 residues. In germline, CDR1 is MNHEY, CDR2 SVGAGI. V was cut by 6 bases and J by 3 bases, with 18 bases left in between.

This clonotype was counted only a few times. This chain joins TRBV15 and TRBJ2-3, with TRBD2 matching over 9 bases. The trim removed 3 bases at V and 2 bases at J, leaving 6 bases unmatched. Germline CDR1 LNHNV, CDR2 YYDKDF (reference sequence). The CDR3 is made up of 16 amino acids. CDR3 loop: CATSSPRTSVTDTQYF. In DNA, the CDR3 is TGTGCCACCAGCAGCCCTCGGACTAGCGTCACAGATACGCAGTATTTT.

CDR3 region: CASSLGLNAETQYF. In DNA form, the CDR3 reads TGTGCCAGCAGCTTAGGATTAAATGCAGAGACCCAGTACTTC. This chain joins TRBV7-8 and TRBJ2-5; no definite D call. Germline CDR1 and CDR2: SGHVS and FQNEAQ. The CDR3 has 14 residues. Trimming took off 1 base at V and 4 bases at J, with 10 bases between the two ends.

The chain recombines TRBV12-3 or TRBV12-4 with TRBJ2-2; tentatively, D is TRBD1 (6 bases). Trimming removed 4 bases from V and 6 bases from J, with 9 bases in between. This CDR3 is built from 13 residues. The CDR3 reads CASSSHRAGELFF. CDR3 coding DNA: TGTGCCAGCAGTTCCCACAGGGCCGGGGAGCTGTTTTTT.

The chain carries TRBV12-3 or TRBV12-4 and TRBJ1-1; maybe TRBD1 (6 bases). The CDR3 loop spans 17 amino acids. V shed 3 bases and J shed 0 bases, with 17 bases lying between them. The CDR3 reads CASSLAQVRDMNTEAFF. In DNA form, the CDR3 reads TGTGCCAGCAGTTTGGCACAGGTGAGGGACATGAACACTGAAGCTTTCTTT.

The V gene is TRBV19, the J gene TRBJ2-7, with D unclear. The CDR3 loop spans 15 amino acids. V was clipped by 5 bases and J by 2 bases, with 16 bases between them. CDR1 is LNHDA, CDR2 SQIVND, per germline (reference sequence). CDR3 sequence (DNA): TGTGCCAGTAGTGCCGGACGCCAGAGGACCTACGAGCAGTACTTC. It is translated as CASSAGRQRTYEQYF. Supplemented by reference TRBV19 and TRBJ2-7, the full variable domain reads DGGITQSPKYLFRKEGQNVTLSCEQNLNHDAMYWYRQDPGQGLRLIYYSQIVNDFQKGDIAEGYSVSREKKESFPLTVTSAQKNPTAFYLCASSAGRQRTYEQYFGPGTRLTVT.

The chain couples TRBV20-1 to TRBJ2-5, with D perhaps matching TRBD2 (6 bases). CDR1 and CDR2 (germline): DFQATT, SNEGSKA (reference sequence). V lost 5 bases and J lost 5, with 9 bases in between. The CDR3 runs 11 residues. This CDR3 reads CSAYGGETQYF. In DNA, the CDR3 is TGCAGTGCTTATGGGGGGGAGACCCAGTACTTC.

The chain recombines TRBV19 with TRBJ1-2; D is perhaps TRBD1 (5 bases). Trimming cost V 11 bases and J 4 bases, with 17 bases left between them. Germline lookup yields CDR1 LNHDA and CDR2 SQIVND (reference sequence). This CDR3 region has 13 residues. In nucleotides, the CDR3 is TGTGCCGGGAGGGACCGACTGGGCTATGGCTACACCTTC. Translating it yields CAGRDRLGYGYTF. Combining the CDR3 with reference TRBV19 and TRBJ1-2 gives the whole variable domain DGGITQSPKYLFRKEGQNVTLSCEQNLNHDAMYWYRQDPGQGLRLIYYSQIVNDFQKGDIAEGYSVSREKKESFPLTVTSAQKNPTAFYLCAGRDRLGYGYTFGSGTRLTVV.

CDR3 coding DNA: TGTGCCAGCAGTTACTCGATACAGGGGGCTAACTATGGCTACACCTTC. Translated, it gives CASSYSIQGANYGYTF. This sequence joins TRBV6-5 and TRBJ1-2, with 8 nucleotides matching TRBD1. Germline CDR1 is MNHEY and CDR2 is SVGAGI. This CDR3 has 16 amino acids. Trimming cost V 0 bases and J 0 bases; bases outside gene matches: 3.

This clonotype came up a few times. As DNA, the CDR3 is TGTGCCAGCAGTGCTCTTACCGGGACAGGGGCCCGGGAGCAGTACTTC. Protein: CASSALTGTGAREQYF. V usage is TRBV12-3 or TRBV12-4 and J usage is TRBJ2-7, with 10 bases matching TRBD1. CDR3 length equals 16 residues. The J segment lost 7 bases and the V segment lost 5 bases, leaving 14 bases of the junction unmatched.

The J gene is TRBJ1-5, the V gene TRBV3-1, with D unclear. The CDR3 length is 15 residues. Germline lookup yields CDR1 LGHDT and CDR2 YNNKEL (reference sequence). V lost 4 bases and J 2 bases, leaving 12 bases between the germline ends. CDR3 protein: CASSLQNSGNQPQHF. In DNA form, the CDR3 reads TGTGCCAGCAGCCTCCAAAATAGCGGCAATCAGCCCCAGCATTTT.

CDR3 sequence (DNA): TGTGCCAGCAGCCAAGGACAGTCCCGTCAGCCCCAGCATTTT. Its translation is CASSQGQSRQPQHF. The chain recombines TRBV3-1 with TRBJ1-5, with D possibly matching TRBD1 (5 bases). The CDR3 contains 14 residues. V was cut by 1 base and J by 6 bases, with 10 bases left in between. The germline gives CDR1 LGHDT, CDR2 YNNKEL (reference sequence).